This is a list of T cell receptor beta chains from one sample in a study of T cells in Graves' hyperthyroidism and ophthalmopathy. Via MiXCR, TCRdb re-called the multiplex PCR reads, giving one row per CDR3 protein. The data hold approximately 600,000 distinct CDR3 sequences, with less than 25% observed a single time. The material sequenced was blood. Source of these receptors: a man aged 25 to 45 with Graves' ophthalmopathy. The CDR3 runs from the conserved cysteine through the conserved F or W. D genes are given only for firm matches. The size of a clone is reported for some rows only, either as once, few or many, or as a class for expanded clones.

V gene	clone size	D gene	J gene	CDR3 DNA	CDR3 protein
TRBV5-8	few	TRBD1	TRBJ2-1	TGTGCCAGCAGCTTGGGGACAGGGTCTCCTTTGAATGAGCAGTTCTTC	CASSLGTGSPLNEQFF
TRBV29-1	NA	NA	TRBJ1-2	TGCAGCGTTGAAGTGAGGGGGTATGGCTACACCTTC	CSVEVRGYGYTF
TRBV5-1	NA	TRBD2	TRBJ2-1	TGCGCCAGCAGCACCAAACCAAAACCGACTAGCGGGGGCTACAATGAGCAGTTCTTC	CASSTKPKPTSGGYNEQFF
TRBV29-1	few	NA	TRBJ2-1	TGCAGCGGTCATAGGGCTTCCTACAATGAGCAGTTCTTC	CSGHRASYNEQFF
TRBV7-2	few	NA	TRBJ1-1	TGTGCCAGCAGCTTGGCCGGATTTGAAGCTTTCTTT	CASSLAGFEAFF
TRBV9	few	TRBD1	TRBJ2-1	TGTGCCAGCAGCGTAGGACAGGGAGACCACAATGAGCAGTTCTTC	CASSVGQGDHNEQFF
TRBV12-3/TRBV12-4	many	TRBD1	TRBJ1-2	TGTGCCAGCAGTCTCGCCGTGTGGCAGGGGGACTATGGCTACACCTTC	CASSLAVWQGDYGYTF
TRBV4-2	NA	NA	TRBJ2-6	TGTGCCAGCAGCCAAGATGGACAAGAGCCCTTCTCTGGGGCCAACGTCCTGACTTTC	CASSQDGQEPFSGANVLTF
TRBV7-2	many	TRBD1	TRBJ2-1	TGTGCCAGCAGCTTAGGAGGGGGCGATGAGCAGTTCTTC	CASSLGGGDEQFF
TRBV13	many	TRBD1	TRBJ1-2	TGTGCCAGCAGTCCCGGGACAGGGCCTACCCTTTTCTATGGCTACACCTTC	CASSPGTGPTLFYGYTF
TRBV19	few	NA	TRBJ1-2	TGTGCCAGTAGTATACAGCAAAACTATGGCTACACCTTC	CASSIQQNYGYTF
TRBV7-9	NA	NA	TRBJ2-7	TGTGCCAGCAGCTTACATCCCGGTGGGATAGGAAGGTACGAGCAGTACTTC	CASSLHPGGIGRYEQYF
TRBV6-1	NA	TRBD1	TRBJ1-1	TGTGCCAGCAGGCTGGGACAGCAGCGCACTGAAGCTTTCTTT	CASRLGQQRTEAFF
TRBV11-1	many	NA	TRBJ2-7	TGTGCCAGCAGCTTATCCTTTGACCTCATCGCTTACGAGCAGTACTTC	CASSLSFDLIAYEQYF
TRBV28	many	NA	TRBJ1-1	TGTGCCAGCAGTTCTCCCCCAGGGGCCACTGAAGCTTTCTTT	CASSSPPGATEAFF
TRBV29-1	NA	NA	TRBJ2-7	TGCAGCGTTGAAGTCCACCCCTACGAGCAGTACTTC	CSVEVHPYEQYF
TRBV5-6	NA	NA	TRBJ1-4	TGTGCCACCTCGACCGGGGACCAAAAACTGTTTTTT	CATSTGDQKLFF
TRBV3-1	many	TRBD2	TRBJ2-2	TGTGCCAGCAGCCAAGACCGGACTAGCGGTAACACCGGGGAGCTGTTTTTT	CASSQDRTSGNTGELFF
TRBV30	NA	NA	TRBJ2-1	TGTGCCCGGGCGGCCCAAGCAGGGCCCTACAATGAGCAGTTCTTC	CARAAQAGPYNEQFF
TRBV6-1	NA	NA	TRBJ1-2	TGTGCCAGCAGAGAGACAGCTAGTAACTATGGCTACACCTTC	CASRETASNYGYTF
TRBV5-1	many	NA	TRBJ1-1	TGCGCCAGCAGCTTAAACGCTCATGAAGCTTTCTTT	CASSLNAHEAFF
TRBV28	few	NA	TRBJ2-7	TGTGCCAGCAGAGGAGGTGTGGCAGGCCGCTACGAGCAGTACTTC	CASRGGVAGRYEQYF
TRBV6-2/TRBV6-3	once	TRBD2	TRBJ2-1	TGTGCCAGCAGTCCTACCTCCGGGACTAGCGGGAGAAATGAGCAGTTCTTC	CASSPTSGTSGRNEQFF
TRBV25-1	NA	NA	TRBJ2-3	TGTGCCAGCAGTGAATTTTGGGGAACCACAGATACGCAGTATTTT	CASSEFWGTTDTQYF
TRBV20-1	many	TRBD1	TRBJ2-7	TGCAGTGCGTCCGGGACAGATAACTACGAGCAGTACTTC	CSASGTDNYEQYF